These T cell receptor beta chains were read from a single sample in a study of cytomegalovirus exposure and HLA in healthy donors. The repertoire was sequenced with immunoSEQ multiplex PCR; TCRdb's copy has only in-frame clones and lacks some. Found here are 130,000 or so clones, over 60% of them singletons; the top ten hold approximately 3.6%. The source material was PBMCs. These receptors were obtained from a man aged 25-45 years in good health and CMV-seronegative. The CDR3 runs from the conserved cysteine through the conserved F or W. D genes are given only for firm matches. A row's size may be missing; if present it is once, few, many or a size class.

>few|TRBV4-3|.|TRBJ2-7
TGCGCCAGCAGCCAAGGTCGAAGACCGCGGGTCGGGAACGAGCAGTACTTC
CASSQGRRPRVGNEQYF
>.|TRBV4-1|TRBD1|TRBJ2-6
TGCGCCAGCAGCCAAGGAAGCACAGGGGCTGGGGCCAACGTCCTGACTTTC
CASSQGSTGAGANVLTF
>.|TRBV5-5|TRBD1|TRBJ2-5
TGTGCCAGCAGCTTACGTCCCCGGACAGGGGGCGAAGAGACCCAGTACTTC
CASSLRPRTGGEETQYF
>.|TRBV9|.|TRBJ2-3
TGTGCCAGCAGCGTAGTCCCCCTCACAGATACGCAGTATTTT
CASSVVPLTDTQYF
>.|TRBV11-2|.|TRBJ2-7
TGTGCCAGCAGCTTAGCTGCAGAATACTACGAGCAGTACTTC
CASSLAAEYYEQYF
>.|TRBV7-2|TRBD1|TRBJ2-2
TGTGCCAGCAGCCGAAACCCGACAGGGACAAACACCGGGGAGCTGTTTTTT
CASSRNPTGTNTGELFF
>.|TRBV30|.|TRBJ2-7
TGTGCCTGGAAGCAGGGGAGCTACGAGCAGTACTTC
CAWKQGSYEQYF
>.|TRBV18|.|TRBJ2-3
TGTGCCAGCTCACCCATATTGAAGGGGGCAGATACGCAGTATTTT
CASSPILKGADTQYF
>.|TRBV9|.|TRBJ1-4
TGTGCCAGCAGCGTAGAAGGGAGGGCAGAAGAAAAACTGTTTTTT
CASSVEGRAEEKLFF
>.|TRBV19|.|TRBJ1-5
TGTGCCAGTAGTATCTCGGGACAAGGAGACCGTCAGCCCCAGCATTTT
CASSISGQGDRQPQHF
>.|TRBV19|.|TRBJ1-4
TGTGCCAGTAGGGGGAGGGGAGACGCGGCAACTAATGAAAAACTGTTTTTT
CASRGRGDAATNEKLFF
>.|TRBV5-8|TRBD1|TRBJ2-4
TGTGCCAGCAGCCTGGGGACAGCCAATGGTAAAAACATTCAGTACTTC
CASSLGTANGKNIQYF
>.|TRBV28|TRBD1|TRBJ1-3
TGTGCCAGCAGTTTACTGTACAGGGGGTCTGGAAACACCATATATTTT
CASSLLYRGSGNTIYF
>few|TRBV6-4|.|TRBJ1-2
TGTGCCAGCAGTGACGGCCGTGGTGGCTACACCTTC
CASSDGRGGYTF
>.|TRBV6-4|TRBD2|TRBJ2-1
TGTGCCAGCAGCGAAACCGGGACTAGCTCCTACAATGAGCAGTTCTTC
CASSETGTSSYNEQFF
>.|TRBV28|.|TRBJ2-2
TGTGCCAGCACTCCTACGATCCGCGCCGGGGAGCTGTTTTTT
CASTPTIRAGELFF
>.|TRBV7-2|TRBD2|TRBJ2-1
TGTGCCAGCAGCCCGCGGGGGGGCAAGATCTATGAGCAGTTCTTC
CASSPRGGKIYEQFF
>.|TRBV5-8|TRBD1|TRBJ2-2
TGTGCCAGCAGCTTAAAGGGGGCGGTCGGGGAGCTGTTTTTT
CASSLKGAVGELFF
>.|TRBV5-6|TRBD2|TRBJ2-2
TGTGCCAGCAGCTTCCTGGCGGGGGCGAACACCGGGGAGCTGTTTTTT
CASSFLAGANTGELFF
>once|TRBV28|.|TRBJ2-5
TGTGCCAGCAGCTCGGGACAAGTGGGAGAGACCCAGTACTTC
CASSSGQVGETQYF
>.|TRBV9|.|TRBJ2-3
TGTGCCAGCACCGTAGAGGCTAGCGGCACAGATACGCAGTATTTT
CASTVEASGTDTQYF
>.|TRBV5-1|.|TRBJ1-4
TGCGCCAGCAGCACACAGGGTGCAACTAATGAAAAACTGTTTTTT
CASSTQGATNEKLFF
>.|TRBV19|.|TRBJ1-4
TGTGCCAGTAGTATAGAGGGTCGGGTGAACAATGAAAAACTGTTTTTT
CASSIEGRVNNEKLFF
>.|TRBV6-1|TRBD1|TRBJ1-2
TGTGCCAGCACGAGGGACAGACAAAACTATGGCTACACCTTC
CASTRDRQNYGYTF
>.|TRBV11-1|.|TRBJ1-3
TGTGCCAGCAGCTTTGCAGGGGCCGGAAACACCATATATTTT
CASSFAGAGNTIYF
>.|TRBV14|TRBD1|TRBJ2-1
TGTGCCAGCAGCCAGGGTCAGGGGGTCTACAATGAGCAGTTCTTC
CASSQGQGVYNEQFF
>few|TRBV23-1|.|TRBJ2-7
TGCGCCAGCAGTCAGATAAACGGGTTCTCCTACGAGCAGTACTTC
CASSQINGFSYEQYF
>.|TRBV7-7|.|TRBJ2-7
TGTGCCAGCAGCTTAGAAGGGGCTCCCTACGAGCAGTACTTC
CASSLEGAPYEQYF
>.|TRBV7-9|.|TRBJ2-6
TGTGCCAGCAGCGACCTGTGGGCAAGCTGGGCACCTGGGGCCAACGTCCTGACTTTC
CASSDLWASWAPGANVLTF
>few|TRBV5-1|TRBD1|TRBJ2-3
TGCGCCAGCAGCTTGGCCTTCGACAGGGTCACAGATACGCAGTATTTT
CASSLAFDRVTDTQYF
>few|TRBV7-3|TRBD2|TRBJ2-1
TGTGCCAGCAGCTCTCAGACTAGCGGGGGGCCAAGCTCCTACAATGAGCAGTTCTTC
CASSSQTSGGPSSYNEQFF
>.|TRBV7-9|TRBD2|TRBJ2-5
TGTGCCAGCAGCCCCTCGACTAGCGGGGGGCTTGAGACCCAGTACTTC
CASSPSTSGGLETQYF
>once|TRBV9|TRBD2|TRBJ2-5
TGTGCCAGCAGCGTTCACGGGACTAGCCTACGAGAGACCCAGTACTTC
CASSVHGTSLRETQYF
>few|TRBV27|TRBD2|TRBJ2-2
TGTGCCAGCAGTTCACGTACTGAGGGGACTAGCGGACTTGGCACCGGGGAGCTGTTTTTT
CASSSRTEGTSGLGTGELFF
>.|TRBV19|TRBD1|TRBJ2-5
TGTGCCAGTAGTATGGGACAGGGGGATGGAGAGACCCAGTACTTC
CASSMGQGDGETQYF
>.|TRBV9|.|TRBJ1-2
TGTGCCAGCAGCGTAGAGAACAACGTCTATGGCTACACCTTC
CASSVENNVYGYTF
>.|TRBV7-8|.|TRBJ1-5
TGTGCCAGCAGTTCTACGCGGGACGTCAATCAGCCCCAGCATTTT
CASSSTRDVNQPQHF
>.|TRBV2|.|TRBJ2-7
TGTGCCAGCAGTGCAGGGCCTCCGGGCGGCTACGAGCAGTACTTC
CASSAGPPGGYEQYF
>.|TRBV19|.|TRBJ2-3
TGTGCCAGTAGTATTAATGTGGACAGAGTCACAGATACGCAGTATTTT
CASSINVDRVTDTQYF
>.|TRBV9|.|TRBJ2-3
TGTGCCAGCACCCGGGATACAGATACGCAGTATTTT
CASTRDTDTQYF
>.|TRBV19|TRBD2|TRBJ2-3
TGTGCCAGACTAGCGGGGGTTACAGATACGCAGTATTTT
CARLAGVTDTQYF
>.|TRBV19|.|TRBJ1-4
TGTGCCAGTAGTTTCCTGGGCTCAACTAATGAAAAACTGTTTTTT
CASSFLGSTNEKLFF
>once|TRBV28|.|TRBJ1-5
TGTGCCAGCAGTCTGCGGACAGTTAGCAATCAGCCCCAGCATTTT
CASSLRTVSNQPQHF
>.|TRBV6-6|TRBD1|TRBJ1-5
TGTGCCAGCAGTTCTACCGGACAGGGCAATCAGCCCCAGCATTTT
CASSSTGQGNQPQHF
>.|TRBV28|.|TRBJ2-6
TGTGCCAGCAGTTCCCCGCGTGGGCTAATTGGGGCCAACGTCCTGACTTTC
CASSSPRGLIGANVLTF
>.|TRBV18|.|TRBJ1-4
TGTGCCAGCTCACCAGGCAGAGGCAATGAAAAACTGTTTTTT
CASSPGRGNEKLFF
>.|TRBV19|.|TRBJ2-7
TGTGCCAGTAGTAGACAGGCAAACGAGCAGTACTTC
CASSRQANEQYF
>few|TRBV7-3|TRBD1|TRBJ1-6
TGTGCCAGCAGCACTCAGGGGGCCAATTCACCCCTCCACTTT
CASSTQGANSPLHF
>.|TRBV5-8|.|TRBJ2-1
TGTGCCACTAACAAGGGGATTCTTTTGGGAAGTGAGCAGTTCTTC
CATNKGILLGSEQFF
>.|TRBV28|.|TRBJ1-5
TGTGCCAGCAGTACCTATCAGCCGGGATCATCAAGGCAGCCCCAGCATTTT
CASSTYQPGSSRQPQHF
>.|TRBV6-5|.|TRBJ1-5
TGTGCCAGCAGTTACCTTCACAGTAGCAATCAGCCCCAGCATTTT
CASSYLHSSNQPQHF
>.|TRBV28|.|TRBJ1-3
TGTGCCAGCATATCCGGGTCCGGAAACACCATATATTTT
CASISGSGNTIYF
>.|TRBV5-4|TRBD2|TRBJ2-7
TGTGCCAGCAGCTCGGTAGCGGGGGGCCGCTCCTACGAGCAGTACTTC
CASSSVAGGRSYEQYF
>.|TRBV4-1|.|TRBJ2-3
TGCGCCAGCAGCCAAGCTAAAGATCGGGCAGATACGCAGTATTTT
CASSQAKDRADTQYF
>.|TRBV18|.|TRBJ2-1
TGTGCCAGCTCAATGGTGACTACCTACAATGAGCAGTTCTTC
CASSMVTTYNEQFF